This T cell receptor (beta chain) was recorded in a study of cytomegalovirus exposure and HLA in healthy donors. Amplification used 60 Vbeta primers and 13 Jbeta primers. Profiling relied on immunoSEQ multiplex PCR, and the TCRdb table lists in-frame clones only, not all of them. The profile shows tens of thousands of clones, just over 65% of them singletons. Study results and limitations: Most of the TCR beta V segments (in an earlier analysis) were productive either about 87% or about 30% of the time.

Turning to this clone: Its antigen remains unknown.

Sequenced input: PBMCs. The sequence was collected from a man aged 30 to 45 in good health and CMV-seronegative.

In DNA, the CDR3 is TGCGCCAGCAGCTTGGAACAGGGCTACACCGGGGAGCTGTTTTTT. It specifies CASSLEQGYTGELFF. This sequence joins TRBV5-1 and TRBJ2-2, with a possible D match to TRBD1 (6 bases). Germline V gene data show CDR1 as SGHRS and CDR2 as YFSETQ. V gave up 0 bases and J gave up 3 bases, with 9 bases separating them. CDR3 length: 15 residues.